A selection of T cell receptor beta chains follows, all from one sample in a study of blood T cell repertoires in COVID-19. Only in-frame clones appear in the TCRdb table, and some are missing; sequencing was by immunoSEQ multiplex PCR. The table shows some 200,000 clones, with 70% to 90% occurring only once. Sequenced: peripheral blood. These receptors all come from a man in his 60s with COVID-19, enrolled during active disease. Each CDR3 is given with its conserved first and last residue. D genes are given only for firm matches. Size is stated for part of the rows, as once, few or many counts, or as a class when the clone is expanded.

D gene	V gene	J gene	clone size	CDR3 protein	CDR3 DNA
NA	TRBV7-9	TRBJ1-4	NA	CASSLVSGRVGKLFF	TGTGCCAGCAGCTTAGTGTCGGGGAGGGTCGGAAAACTGTTTTTT
NA	TRBV28	TRBJ1-1	NA	CASSLVVGLEAFF	TGTGCCAGCAGTTTAGTGGTAGGACTTGAAGCTTTCTTT
NA	TRBV9	TRBJ2-1	NA	CASSPQRQSAYNEQFF	TGTGCCAGCAGCCCCCAAAGACAATCGGCGTACAATGAGCAGTTCTTC
NA	TRBV3-1/TRBV3-2	TRBJ1-1	NA	CASHGRGTSEAFF	TGTGCCAGCCACGGGCGGGGCACCTCGGAAGCTTTCTTT
NA	TRBV5-1	TRBJ1-1	NA	CASHRTAQMVDTEAFF	TGCGCCAGCCATCGGACAGCCCAAATGGTGGACACTGAAGCTTTCTTT
NA	TRBV20-1	TRBJ2-5	NA	CSARRETQYF	TGCAGTGCTAGGAGGGAGACCCAGTACTTC
TRBD1	TRBV7-9	TRBJ1-6	NA	CASNQGGLPLHF	TGTGCCAGCAACCAGGGGGGTTTACCCCTCCACTTT
NA	TRBV10-3	TRBJ2-1	NA	CAISEPIFDEQFF	TGTGCCATCAGTGAACCTATCTTCGATGAGCAGTTCTTC
NA	TRBV25-1	TRBJ1-1	NA	CASSAPPGSAEAFF	TGTGCCAGCAGTGCCCCGCCAGGGTCCGCTGAAGCTTTCTTT
TRBD1	TRBV27	TRBJ1-5	once	CASSLKRQGGQPQHF	TGTGCCAGCAGTTTAAAGAGACAGGGCGGTCAGCCCCAGCATTTT
NA	TRBV28	TRBJ1-6	few	CASSLTGLNNSPLHF	TGTGCCAGCAGTTTGACAGGTCTTAATAATTCACCCCTCCACTTT
TRBD1	TRBV5-8	TRBJ1-3	NA	CASSIGQGGNTIYF	TGTGCCAGCAGCATAGGACAGGGCGGAAACACCATATATTTT
TRBD2	TRBV19	TRBJ2-7	NA	CATASSGTSIYEQYF	TGTGCTACCGCTTCGAGCGGGACCTCTATTTACGAGCAGTACTTC
NA	TRBV5-1	TRBJ1-1	NA	CASSSGLSLEAFF	TGCGCCAGCAGCTCTGGACTTAGCCTTGAAGCTTTCTTT
NA	TRBV9	TRBJ2-5	NA	CASSVGPGGETQYF	TGTGCCAGCAGCGTTGGCCCTGGGGGGGAGACCCAGTACTTC
NA	TRBV2	TRBJ1-6	NA	CASKVGAAINSPLHF	TGTGCCAGTAAGGTGGGGGCAGCGATTAATTCACCCCTCCACTTT
NA	TRBV13	TRBJ1-6	once	CASSPLGRANSPLHF	TGTGCCAGCAGCCCCTTGGGCAGGGCGAATTCACCCCTCCACTTT
NA	TRBV12-3/TRBV12-4	TRBJ1-5	few	CASSLGRVAPQHF	TGTGCCAGCAGTTTAGGTCGGGTTGCGCCCCAGCATTTT
TRBD1	TRBV27	TRBJ1-5	NA	CASSARTGGNQPQHF	TGTGCCAGCAGTGCCAGGACAGGGGGGAATCAGCCCCAGCATTTT
TRBD2	TRBV6-2/TRBV6-3	TRBJ2-2	NA	CASNPWGGWELFF	TGTGCCAGCAACCCATGGGGGGGATGGGAGCTGTTTTTT
NA	TRBV28	TRBJ1-3	NA	CASSFEVGRGIHSGNTIYF	TGTGCCAGCAGTTTCGAAGTCGGGAGGGGGATCCACTCTGGAAACACCATATATTTT
TRBD1	TRBV19	TRBJ2-1	NA	CASLKGQGLYNEQFF	TGTGCCAGCCTTAAGGGACAGGGCCTTTACAATGAGCAGTTCTTC
NA	TRBV2	TRBJ2-5	NA	CASIREIEETQYF	TGTGCCAGCATACGGGAAATTGAAGAGACCCAGTACTTC